This TCR beta chain was retrieved from a study of OX40 agonist ivuxolimab in advanced cancers. V lost 6 bases, J lost 0 bases, and 8 bases lay in between. There are 14 residues in the CDR3. Germline lookup yields CDR1 MGHRA and CDR2 YSYEKL. Clones were read by immunoSEQ multiplex PCR, and TCRdb kept only the in-frame ones, dropping some. The sample has 85,000 to 100,000 clones, roughly 86% seen once. In its sample, this clone was seen once. The starting material was CD4+ or CD8+ T cells sorted from blood, obtained in a trial of the OX40 agonist ivuxolimab. The rearrangement uses TRBV4-1 and TRBJ2-2; D unresolved. This sequence was found in an adult with an advanced solid tumor such as melanoma, head and neck, liver or kidney cancer. The CDR3 DNA reads TGCGCCAGCAGGTGGGCCACGAACACCGGGGAGCTGTTTTTT. It specifies CASRWATNTGELFF.